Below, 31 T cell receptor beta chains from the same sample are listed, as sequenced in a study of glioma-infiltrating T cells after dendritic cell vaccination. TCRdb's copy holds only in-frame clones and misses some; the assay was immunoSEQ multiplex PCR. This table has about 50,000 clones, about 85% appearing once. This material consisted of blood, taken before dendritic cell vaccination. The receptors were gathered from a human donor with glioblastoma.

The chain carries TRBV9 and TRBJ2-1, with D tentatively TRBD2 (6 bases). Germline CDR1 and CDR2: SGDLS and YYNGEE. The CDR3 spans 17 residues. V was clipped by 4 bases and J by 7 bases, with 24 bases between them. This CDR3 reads CASSLYGGPRRGNEQFF. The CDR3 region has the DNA TGTGCCAGCAGCCTATATGGGGGTCCTCGCCGGGGGAATGAGCAGTTCTTC.

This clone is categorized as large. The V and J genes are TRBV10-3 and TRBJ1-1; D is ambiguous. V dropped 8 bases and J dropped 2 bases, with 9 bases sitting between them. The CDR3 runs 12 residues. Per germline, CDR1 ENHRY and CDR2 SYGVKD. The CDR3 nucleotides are TGTGCCATCTCCCCCGGTAACACTGAAGCTTTCTTT. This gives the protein CAISPGNTEAFF.

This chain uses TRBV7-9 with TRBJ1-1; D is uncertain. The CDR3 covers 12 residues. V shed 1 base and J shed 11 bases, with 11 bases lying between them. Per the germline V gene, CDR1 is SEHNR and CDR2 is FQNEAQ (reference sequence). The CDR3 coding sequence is TGTGCCAGCAGCTTAGGCCGGACGGGGGCTTTCTTT. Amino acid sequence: CASSLGRTGAFF. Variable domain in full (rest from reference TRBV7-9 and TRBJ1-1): DTGVSQNPRHKITKRGQNVTFRCDPISEHNRLYWYRQTLGQGPEFLTYFQNEAQLEKSRLLSDRFSAERPKGSFSTLEIQRTEQGDSAMYLCASSLGRTGAFFGQGTRLTVV.

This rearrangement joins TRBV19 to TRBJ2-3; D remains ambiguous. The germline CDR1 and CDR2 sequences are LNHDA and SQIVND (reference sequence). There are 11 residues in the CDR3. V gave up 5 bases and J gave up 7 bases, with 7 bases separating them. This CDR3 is CASSVGYTQYF. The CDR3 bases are TGTGCCAGTAGTGTCGGGTATACGCAGTATTTT.

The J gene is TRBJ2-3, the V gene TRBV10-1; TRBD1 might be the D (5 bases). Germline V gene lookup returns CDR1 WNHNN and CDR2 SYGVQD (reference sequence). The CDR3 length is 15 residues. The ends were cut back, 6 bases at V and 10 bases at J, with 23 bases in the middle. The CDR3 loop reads CASSSGGVGSTAQYF. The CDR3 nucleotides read TGCGCCAGCAGCTCGGGTGGGGTGGGCTCGACAGCGCAGTATTTT.

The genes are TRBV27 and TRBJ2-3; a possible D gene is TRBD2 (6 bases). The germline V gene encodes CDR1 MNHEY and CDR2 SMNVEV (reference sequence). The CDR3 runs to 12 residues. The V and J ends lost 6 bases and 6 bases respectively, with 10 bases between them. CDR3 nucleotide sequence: TGTGCCAGCAGCCGCGCGGGGGATACGCAGTATTTT. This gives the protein CASSRAGDTQYF.

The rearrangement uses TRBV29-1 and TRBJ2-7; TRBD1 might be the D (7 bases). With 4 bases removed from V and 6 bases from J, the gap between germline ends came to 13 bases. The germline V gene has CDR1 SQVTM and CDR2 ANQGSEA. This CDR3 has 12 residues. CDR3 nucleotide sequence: TGCAGCGTTGTGTCCAGGGGGGCCGAGCAGTACTTC. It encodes CSVVSRGAEQYF.

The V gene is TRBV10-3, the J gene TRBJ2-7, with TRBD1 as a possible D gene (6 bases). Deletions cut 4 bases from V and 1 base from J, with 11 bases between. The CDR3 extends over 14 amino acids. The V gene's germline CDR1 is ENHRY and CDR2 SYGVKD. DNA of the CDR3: TGTGCCATCAGTGGTGACAGGCCTTCCTACGAGCAGTACTTC. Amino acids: CAISGDRPSYEQYF.

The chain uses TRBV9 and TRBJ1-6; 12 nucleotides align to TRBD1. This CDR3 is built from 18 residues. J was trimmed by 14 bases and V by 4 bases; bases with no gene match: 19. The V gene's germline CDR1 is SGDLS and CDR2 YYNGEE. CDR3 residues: CASSLTPQMGTGGLSLHF. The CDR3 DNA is TGTGCCAGCAGCCTAACCCCTCAGATGGGGACAGGGGGCTTATCCCTCCACTTT.

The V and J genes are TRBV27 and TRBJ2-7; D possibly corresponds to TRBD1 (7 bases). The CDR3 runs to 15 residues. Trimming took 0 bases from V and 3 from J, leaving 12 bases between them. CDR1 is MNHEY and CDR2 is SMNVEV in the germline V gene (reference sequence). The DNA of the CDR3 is TGTGCCAGCAGTTTATCAGGCAGGGGGGTCTACGAGCAGTACTTC. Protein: CASSLSGRGVYEQYF.

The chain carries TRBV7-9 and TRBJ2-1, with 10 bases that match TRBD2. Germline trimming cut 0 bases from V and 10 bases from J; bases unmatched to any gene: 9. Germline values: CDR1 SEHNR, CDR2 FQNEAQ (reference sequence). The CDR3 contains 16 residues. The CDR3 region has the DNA TGTGCCAGCAGCTTAGCGAGGACAGCGGGGGGGGAGGAGCAGTTCTTC. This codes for CASSLARTAGGEEQFF.

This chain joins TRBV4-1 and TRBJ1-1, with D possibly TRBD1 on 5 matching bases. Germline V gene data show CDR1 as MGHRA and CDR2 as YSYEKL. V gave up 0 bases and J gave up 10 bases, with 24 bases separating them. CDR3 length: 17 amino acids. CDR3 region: CASSQDRGRPGTGAAFF. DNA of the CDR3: TGCGCCAGCAGCCAAGATCGCGGCCGCCCAGGGACTGGAGCAGCTTTCTTT.

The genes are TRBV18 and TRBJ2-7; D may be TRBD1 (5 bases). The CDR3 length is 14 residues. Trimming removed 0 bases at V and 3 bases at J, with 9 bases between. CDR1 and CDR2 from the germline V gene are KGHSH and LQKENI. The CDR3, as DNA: TGTGCCAGCTCACCACCTTCCAGGGACTACGAGCAGTACTTC. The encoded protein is CASSPPSRDYEQYF.

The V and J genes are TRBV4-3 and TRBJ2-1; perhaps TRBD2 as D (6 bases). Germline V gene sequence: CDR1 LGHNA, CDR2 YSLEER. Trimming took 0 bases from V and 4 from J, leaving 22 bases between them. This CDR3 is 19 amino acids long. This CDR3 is CASSQEWGFGGLLYNEQFF. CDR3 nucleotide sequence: TGCGCCAGCAGCCAAGAATGGGGGTTTGGAGGACTACTGTACAATGAGCAGTTCTTC.

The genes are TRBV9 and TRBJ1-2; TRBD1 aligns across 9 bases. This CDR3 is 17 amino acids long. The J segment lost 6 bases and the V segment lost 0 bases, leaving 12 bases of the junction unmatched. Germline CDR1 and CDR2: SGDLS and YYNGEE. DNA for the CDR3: TGTGCCAGCAGCGTAGAGGGTTGGGACAGGGCCATCCATGGCTACACCTTC. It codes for CASSVEGWDRAIHGYTF.

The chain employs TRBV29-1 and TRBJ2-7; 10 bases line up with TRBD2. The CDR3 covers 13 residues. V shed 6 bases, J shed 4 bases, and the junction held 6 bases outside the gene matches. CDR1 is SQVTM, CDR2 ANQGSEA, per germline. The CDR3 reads CSVRTSGAYEQYF. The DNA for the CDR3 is TGCAGCGTCCGGACTAGCGGAGCTTACGAGCAGTACTTC.

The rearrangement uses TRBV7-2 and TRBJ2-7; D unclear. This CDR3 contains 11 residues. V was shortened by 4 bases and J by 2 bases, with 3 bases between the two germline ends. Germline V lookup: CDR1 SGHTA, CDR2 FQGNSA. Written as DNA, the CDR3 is TGTGCCAGCAGCTCCGCCTACGAGCAGTACTTC. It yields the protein CASSSAYEQYF. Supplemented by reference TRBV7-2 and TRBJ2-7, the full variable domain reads GAGVSQSPSNKVTEKGKDVELRCDPISGHTALYWYRQSLGQGLEFLIYFQGNSAPDKSGLPSDRFSAERTGGSVSTLTIQRTQQEDSAVYLCASSSAYEQYFGPGTRLTVT.

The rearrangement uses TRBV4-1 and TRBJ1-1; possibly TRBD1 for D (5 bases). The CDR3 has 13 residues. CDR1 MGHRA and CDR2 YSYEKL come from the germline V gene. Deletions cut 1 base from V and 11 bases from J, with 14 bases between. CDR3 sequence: CASSQVEGEGAFF. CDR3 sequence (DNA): TGCGCCAGCAGCCAAGTTGAAGGGGAAGGGGCTTTCTTT.

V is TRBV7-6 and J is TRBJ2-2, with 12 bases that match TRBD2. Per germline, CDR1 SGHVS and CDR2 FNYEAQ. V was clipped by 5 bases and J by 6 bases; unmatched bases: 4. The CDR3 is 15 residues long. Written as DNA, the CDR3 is TGTGCCAGCAGCACACTAGCGGGAGGCCCCGGGGAGCTGTTTTTT. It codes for CASSTLAGGPGELFF.

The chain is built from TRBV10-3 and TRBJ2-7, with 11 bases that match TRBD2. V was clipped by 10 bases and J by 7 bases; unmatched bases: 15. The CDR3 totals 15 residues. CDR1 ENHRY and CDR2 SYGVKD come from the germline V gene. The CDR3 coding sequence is TGTGCCACCGATCCACGACTAGCGGGATCGGGTGAGCAGTACTTC. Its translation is CATDPRLAGSGEQYF.

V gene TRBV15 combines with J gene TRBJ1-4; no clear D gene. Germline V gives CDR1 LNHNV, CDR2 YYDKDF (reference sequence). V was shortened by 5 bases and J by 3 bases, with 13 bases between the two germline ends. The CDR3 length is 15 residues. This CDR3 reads CATSHDSAANEKLFF. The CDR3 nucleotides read TGTGCCACCAGCCACGACTCGGCGGCTAATGAAAAACTGTTTTTT.

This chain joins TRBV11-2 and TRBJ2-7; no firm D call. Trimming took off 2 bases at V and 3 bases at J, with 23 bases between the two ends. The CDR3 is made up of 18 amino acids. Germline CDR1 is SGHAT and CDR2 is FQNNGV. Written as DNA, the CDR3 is TGTGCCAGCAGCTTATATGTGGGCAGCCAGAGAGTATTCTACGAGCAGTACTTC. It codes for CASSLYVGSQRVFYEQYF. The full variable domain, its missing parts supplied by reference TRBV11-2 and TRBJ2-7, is EAGVAQSPRYKIIEKRQSVAFWCNPISGHATLYWYQQILGQGPKLLIQFQNNGVVDDSQLPKDRFSAERLKGVDSTLKIQPAKLEDSAVYLCASSLYVGSQRVFYEQYFGPGTRLTVT.

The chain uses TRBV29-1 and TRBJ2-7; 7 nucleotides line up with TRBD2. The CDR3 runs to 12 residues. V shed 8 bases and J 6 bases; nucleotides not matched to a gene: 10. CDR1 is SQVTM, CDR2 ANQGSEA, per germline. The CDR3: CSLGEGSGEQYF. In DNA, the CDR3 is TGCAGCCTTGGGGAGGGGAGTGGCGAGCAGTACTTC.

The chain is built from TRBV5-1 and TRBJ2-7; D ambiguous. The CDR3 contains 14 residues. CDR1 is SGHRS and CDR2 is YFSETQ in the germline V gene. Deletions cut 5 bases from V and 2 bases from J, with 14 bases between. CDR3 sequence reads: CASRVEVGPYEQYF. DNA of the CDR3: TGCGCCAGCAGGGTTGAGGTCGGTCCCTACGAGCAGTACTTC.

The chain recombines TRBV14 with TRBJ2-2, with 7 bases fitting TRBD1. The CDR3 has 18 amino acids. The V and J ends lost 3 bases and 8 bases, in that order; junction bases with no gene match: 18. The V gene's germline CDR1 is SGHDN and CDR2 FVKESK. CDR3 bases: TGTGCCAGCAGCCATCGCCGGCTCGGGACAGTCAATTTTGGGGAGCTGTTTTTT. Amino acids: CASSHRRLGTVNFGELFF.

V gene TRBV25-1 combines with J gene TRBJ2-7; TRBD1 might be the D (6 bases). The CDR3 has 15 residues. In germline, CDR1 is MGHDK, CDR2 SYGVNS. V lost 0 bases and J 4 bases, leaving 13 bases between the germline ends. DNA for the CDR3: TGTGCCAGCAGTGAATATAGGGCAGGGGTTTACGAGCAGTACTTC. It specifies CASSEYRAGVYEQYF.

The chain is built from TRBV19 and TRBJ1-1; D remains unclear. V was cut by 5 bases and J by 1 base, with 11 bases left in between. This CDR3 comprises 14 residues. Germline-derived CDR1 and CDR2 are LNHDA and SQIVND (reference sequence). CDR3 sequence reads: CASSLQIKNTEAFF. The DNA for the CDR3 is TGTGCCAGTAGTCTTCAGATCAAGAACACTGAAGCTTTCTTT.

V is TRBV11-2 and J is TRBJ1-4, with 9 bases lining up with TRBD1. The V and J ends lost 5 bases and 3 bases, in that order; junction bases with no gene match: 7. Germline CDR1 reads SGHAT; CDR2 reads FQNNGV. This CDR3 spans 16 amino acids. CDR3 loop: CASSPTTGGSNEKLFF. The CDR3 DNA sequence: TGTGCCAGCAGCCCTACTACAGGGGGCTCTAATGAAAAACTGTTTTTT.

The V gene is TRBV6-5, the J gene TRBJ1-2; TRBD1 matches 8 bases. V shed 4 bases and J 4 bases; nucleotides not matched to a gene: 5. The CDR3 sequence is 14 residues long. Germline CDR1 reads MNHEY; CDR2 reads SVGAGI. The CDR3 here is CASSFTGGAYGYTF. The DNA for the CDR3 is TGTGCCAGCAGTTTTACAGGGGGAGCCTATGGCTACACCTTC.

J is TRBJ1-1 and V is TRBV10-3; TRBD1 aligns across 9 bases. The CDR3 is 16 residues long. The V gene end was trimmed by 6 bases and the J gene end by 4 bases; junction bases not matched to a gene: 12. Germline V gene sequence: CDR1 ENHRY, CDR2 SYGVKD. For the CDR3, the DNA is TGTGCCATCAGGGGGGGGACAGGGCTTATCGGCACTGAAGCTTTCTTT. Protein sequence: CAIRGGTGLIGTEAFF.

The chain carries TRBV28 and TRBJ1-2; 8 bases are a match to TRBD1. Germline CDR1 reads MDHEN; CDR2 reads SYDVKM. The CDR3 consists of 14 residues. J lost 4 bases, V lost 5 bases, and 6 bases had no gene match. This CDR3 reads CASSGQGRAYGYTF. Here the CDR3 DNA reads TGTGCCAGCAGTGGACAGGGCAGGGCCTATGGCTACACCTTC.